This T cell receptor beta chain was retrieved from a study of blood T cell repertoires in COVID-19. Study-level information: Specimens from acute and convalescent COVID-19 originated in the United States, Italy and Spain.

Clones were sequenced by immunoSEQ multiplex PCR, and TCRdb holds only the in-frame ones, with some missing. The sample holds around 83,000 clones, 70% to 90% seen once. V lost 1 base to trimming and J lost 3 bases, with 10 bases between them. CDR3 length: 15 residues. Per germline, CDR1 SGHRS and CDR2 YFSETQ. This clone has a handful of counts. Source material: peripheral blood. The sequence was obtained from a man older than 75 with active or convalescent COVID-19. V is TRBV5-1 and J is TRBJ1-4; a possible D gene is TRBD1 (6 bases). As DNA, the CDR3 is TGCGCCAGCAGCTTGCGGGCAGGGGCTAATGAAAAACTGTTTTTT. Translation gives CASSLRAGANEKLFF.